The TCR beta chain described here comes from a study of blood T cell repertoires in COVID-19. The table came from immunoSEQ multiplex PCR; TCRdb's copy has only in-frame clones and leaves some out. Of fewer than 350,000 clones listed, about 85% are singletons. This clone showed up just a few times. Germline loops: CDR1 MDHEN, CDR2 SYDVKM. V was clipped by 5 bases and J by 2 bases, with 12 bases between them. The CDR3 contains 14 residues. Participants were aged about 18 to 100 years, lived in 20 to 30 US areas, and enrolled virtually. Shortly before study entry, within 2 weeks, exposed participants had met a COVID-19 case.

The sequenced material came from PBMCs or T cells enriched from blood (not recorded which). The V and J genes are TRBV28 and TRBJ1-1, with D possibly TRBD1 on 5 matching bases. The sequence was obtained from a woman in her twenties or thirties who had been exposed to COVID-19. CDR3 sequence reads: CASSLTTVNTEAFF. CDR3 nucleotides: TGTGCCAGCAGTCTCACGACAGTAAACACTGAAGCTTTCTTT.